This TCR beta chain was recorded in a study of blood T cell repertoires in COVID-19. Study-wide background: COVID-19 samples, acute and convalescent, were from the United States, Italy and Spain. PBMCs, B-cell-depleted T cells, or T cells provided the cDNA or gDNA that made up the material.

Some clones are missing from TCRdb's copy, which holds only in-frame ones; the method was immunoSEQ multiplex PCR. The sample consists of 150,000 to 200,000 clones, 85% to 90% of them appearing once. Looked up from germline, CDR1 is MNHEY and CDR2 is SVGAGI. The CDR3 covers 14 residues. J was trimmed by 5 bases and V by 10 bases; bases with no gene match: 8. The TCR sequence derives from a man aged 50-60 years with active or convalescent COVID-19. The J gene is TRBJ1-5, the V gene TRBV6-5; TRBD1 matches 10 bases. The sequenced material came from peripheral blood. CDR3 protein: CATSRDRGDQPQHF. DNA for the CDR3: TGTGCCACATCCCGGGACAGGGGCGATCAGCCCCAGCATTTT.